This T cell receptor (beta chain) was captured by sequencing in a study of cytomegalovirus exposure and HLA in healthy donors. Trimming cost V 4 bases and J 7 bases, with 14 bases left between them. CDR1 is MNHEY and CDR2 is SVGAGI in the germline V gene. This CDR3 has 13 residues. PCR used 60 Vbeta primers and 13 Jbeta primers. The assay was immunoSEQ multiplex PCR, and TCRdb's table has in-frame clones only and misses some. The sample consists of 95,000 to 150,000 clones, over 60% of them appearing once. The source is a man aged 50 or older in good health and CMV-seronegative. Sequencing used PBMCs. The genes are TRBV6-5 and TRBJ2-7; D not certain. The CDR3 loop reads CASSSTGSEEQYV. In DNA form, the CDR3 reads TGTGCCAGCAGTTCCACGGGTAGTGAAGAGCAGTACGTC.